These T cell receptor beta chains were read from a single sample in a study of response to subunit inactivated influenza vaccine. TCRdb itself ran the RT-PCR reads through MiXCR, one entry per CDR3 protein. The top ten clones hold 10% to 13% of a sample with over 750,000 distinct CDR3 sequences, about 20% of them seen once. Specimen: PBMCs from blood, collected more than 4 days after vaccination. Every receptor here comes from a middle-aged man who received an inactivated influenza vaccine. Both conserved end residues are part of each CDR3. Each record gives: D gene, V gene, J gene, clone size, CDR3 DNA, CDR3 protein. D genes are given only for firm matches. Part of the rows lack a size; the others show once, few, many or a class for expanded clones.

D gene: .; V gene: TRBV29-1; J gene: TRBJ2-1; clone size: many; CDR3 DNA: TGCAGCGTATCCAGGACCAATGAGCAGTTCTTC; CDR3 protein: CSVSRTNEQFF
D gene: TRBD2; V gene: TRBV4-2; J gene: TRBJ2-7; clone size: .; CDR3 DNA: TGTGCCAGCAGCCAAGAGGTCGGACTAGCGGGATCCTCCTACGAGCAGTACTTC; CDR3 protein: CASSQEVGLAGSSYEQYF
D gene: TRBD1; V gene: TRBV6-1; J gene: TRBJ2-5; clone size: .; CDR3 DNA: TGTGCCAGCAGACTACTAGGGCAACAGGGGCCACAAGAGACCCAGTACTTC; CDR3 protein: CASRLLGQQGPQETQYF
D gene: .; V gene: TRBV6-5; J gene: TRBJ1-1; clone size: .; CDR3 DNA: TGTGCCAGCAGTTATACGGGGGTAAGGGTGAACACTGAAGCTTTCTTT; CDR3 protein: CASSYTGVRVNTEAFF
D gene: .; V gene: TRBV12-3/TRBV12-4; J gene: TRBJ2-2; clone size: few; CDR3 DNA: TGTGCCAGCAGTCGGGGGCTAGCGCTCACCGGGGAGCTGTTTTTT; CDR3 protein: CASSRGLALTGELFF
D gene: .; V gene: TRBV20-1; J gene: TRBJ2-1; clone size: .; CDR3 DNA: TGCAGTGCTAGGCCCCCATCCTACAATGAGCAGTTCTTC; CDR3 protein: CSARPPSYNEQFF
D gene: .; V gene: TRBV5-1; J gene: TRBJ1-4; clone size: .; CDR3 DNA: TGCGCCAGCAGCCGGACAGTCGGGAATGAAAAACTGTTTTTT; CDR3 protein: CASSRTVGNEKLFF
D gene: .; V gene: TRBV28; J gene: TRBJ1-5; clone size: .; CDR3 DNA: TGTGCCAGCGCTTCGGGACACTCTAGCAATCAGCCCCAGCATTTT; CDR3 protein: CASASGHSSNQPQHF
D gene: .; V gene: TRBV15; J gene: TRBJ2-3; clone size: few; CDR3 DNA: TGTGCCACCAGTCTTGGTCCATCCCTGGCAGATACGCAGTATTTT; CDR3 protein: CATSLGPSLADTQYF
D gene: .; V gene: TRBV12-3/TRBV12-4; J gene: TRBJ2-1; clone size: few; CDR3 DNA: TGTGCCAGCGGGGGGACCCCCGAATATCTCAATTTTGAGCAGTTCTTC; CDR3 protein: CASGGTPEYLNFEQFF
D gene: TRBD2; V gene: TRBV20-1; J gene: TRBJ2-1; clone size: .; CDR3 DNA: TGCAGTGCTAGAGGACTAGCGGGAGTCTATGAGCAGTTCTTC; CDR3 protein: CSARGLAGVYEQFF
D gene: TRBD2; V gene: TRBV30; J gene: TRBJ2-3; clone size: .; CDR3 DNA: TGTGCCTGGAGCGAACTCGGGAGGCGGGGGACAGATACGCAGTATTTT; CDR3 protein: CAWSELGRRGTDTQYF
D gene: TRBD2; V gene: TRBV11-2; J gene: TRBJ2-1; clone size: .; CDR3 DNA: TGTGCCAGCAGCTTAGTGGGTGGGCGGGAGGATTACAATGAGCAGTTCTTC; CDR3 protein: CASSLVGGREDYNEQFF
D gene: .; V gene: TRBV3-1; J gene: TRBJ2-6; clone size: .; CDR3 DNA: TGTGCCAGCAGCCCCGTTCAGGGTTCCTCTGGGGCCAACGTCCTGACTTTC; CDR3 protein: CASSPVQGSSGANVLTF
D gene: TRBD1; V gene: TRBV29-1; J gene: TRBJ2-7; clone size: many; CDR3 DNA: TGCAGCGTTGAAGATCGGGCAGGGGGCCATGAGCAGTACTTC; CDR3 protein: CSVEDRAGGHEQYF
D gene: TRBD1; V gene: TRBV12-3/TRBV12-4; J gene: TRBJ1-1; clone size: many; CDR3 DNA: TGTGCCAGCAGCCAGGGGGGTCGGGCTTTCTTT; CDR3 protein: CASSQGGRAFF
D gene: .; V gene: TRBV9; J gene: TRBJ2-7; clone size: .; CDR3 DNA: TGTGCCAGCAGCGTATTGGGCAGGGTTGTAGACGAGCAGTACTTC; CDR3 protein: CASSVLGRVVDEQYF
D gene: .; V gene: TRBV4-2; J gene: TRBJ2-3; clone size: few; CDR3 DNA: TGTGCCAGCAGCCAAGACGGTCAACGCACAGATACGCAGTATTTT; CDR3 protein: CASSQDGQRTDTQYF
D gene: .; V gene: TRBV7-2; J gene: TRBJ2-3; clone size: many; CDR3 DNA: TGTGCCAGCAGTTCCGACAGCACAGATACGCAGTATTTT; CDR3 protein: CASSSDSTDTQYF
D gene: .; V gene: TRBV4-3; J gene: TRBJ2-7; clone size: few; CDR3 DNA: TGCGCCAGCAGCCAAGATGTCGAGACCTACGAGCAGTACTTC; CDR3 protein: CASSQDVETYEQYF
D gene: .; V gene: TRBV3-1; J gene: TRBJ2-7; clone size: few; CDR3 DNA: TGTGCCAGCAGTACCCCTGGGGAGCAGTACTTC; CDR3 protein: CASSTPGEQYF
D gene: .; V gene: TRBV18; J gene: TRBJ2-7; clone size: .; CDR3 DNA: TGTGCCAGCTCACCATCTTCCTCCTACTCCTACGAGCAGTACTTC; CDR3 protein: CASSPSSSYSYEQYF
D gene: .; V gene: TRBV29-1; J gene: TRBJ2-7; clone size: many; CDR3 DNA: TGCAGCGTTAGACAGTCCTACGAGCAGTACTTC; CDR3 protein: CSVRQSYEQYF
D gene: .; V gene: TRBV10-3; J gene: TRBJ2-3; clone size: .; CDR3 DNA: TGTGCCATAGGGGGGGGATCTAGCGGAGGATGGACAGATACGCAGTATTTT; CDR3 protein: CAIGGGSSGGWTDTQYF
D gene: .; V gene: TRBV30; J gene: TRBJ1-1; clone size: few; CDR3 DNA: TGTGCCTGGAGTCCAGGACTGAACACTGAAGCTTTCTTT; CDR3 protein: CAWSPGLNTEAFF
D gene: TRBD2; V gene: TRBV20-1; J gene: TRBJ2-5; clone size: .; CDR3 DNA: TGCAGTGCTAGAGATGCGGTAGCGGGAGGGCTTGTGCTAAAGACCCAGTACTTC; CDR3 protein: CSARDAVAGGLVLKTQYF
D gene: .; V gene: TRBV20-1; J gene: TRBJ1-1; clone size: .; CDR3 DNA: TGCAGTGGTAAAACCCAGGGTGGCTCCACTGAAGCTTTCTTT; CDR3 protein: CSGKTQGGSTEAFF
D gene: .; V gene: TRBV24-1; J gene: TRBJ2-3; clone size: few; CDR3 DNA: TGTGCCACCAGTAAAGCAGGGGAGGCAGATACGCAGTATTTT; CDR3 protein: CATSKAGEADTQYF
D gene: TRBD1; V gene: TRBV4-1; J gene: TRBJ2-1; clone size: .; CDR3 DNA: TGCGCCAGCAGCCAGCTGGACAGGCCTGGGGATGAGCAGTTCTTC; CDR3 protein: CASSQLDRPGDEQFF
D gene: .; V gene: TRBV4-1; J gene: TRBJ2-3; clone size: few; CDR3 DNA: TGCGCCAGCAGCCAAGATGAGATCGGAGGAGATACGCAGTATTTT; CDR3 protein: CASSQDEIGGDTQYF
D gene: TRBD1; V gene: TRBV3-1; J gene: TRBJ2-7; clone size: .; CDR3 DNA: TGTGCCAGCAGCCAAGTCGGGACAGGCTCCTACGAGCAGTACTTC; CDR3 protein: CASSQVGTGSYEQYF
D gene: .; V gene: TRBV9; J gene: TRBJ2-1; clone size: few; CDR3 DNA: TGTGCCAGCAGCGACCCTGGACAGTCCAATGAGCAGTTCTTC; CDR3 protein: CASSDPGQSNEQFF
D gene: .; V gene: TRBV7-2; J gene: TRBJ2-7; clone size: few; CDR3 DNA: TGTGCCAGCAGCTCGGACGGAAACTCCTACGAGCAGTACTTC; CDR3 protein: CASSSDGNSYEQYF
D gene: TRBD2; V gene: TRBV6-2/TRBV6-3; J gene: TRBJ2-1; clone size: .; CDR3 DNA: TGTGCCAGCAGTTTCTTAGGGACTAGCGGGAGCACCTACAATGAGCAGTTCTTC; CDR3 protein: CASSFLGTSGSTYNEQFF
D gene: .; V gene: TRBV12-3/TRBV12-4; J gene: TRBJ2-5; clone size: few; CDR3 DNA: TGTGCCAGCAGTATGATACAAGAGACCCAGTACTTC; CDR3 protein: CASSMIQETQYF
D gene: .; V gene: TRBV10-3; J gene: TRBJ1-2; clone size: medium-sized; CDR3 DNA: TGTGCCATCAGCGAGGACGCTACTAACTATGGCTACACCTTC; CDR3 protein: CAISEDATNYGYTF
D gene: TRBD2; V gene: TRBV7-2; J gene: TRBJ2-3; clone size: many; CDR3 DNA: TGTGCCAGCAGCTTGGGACTAGCGGGAGGAACAGATACGCAGTATTTT; CDR3 protein: CASSLGLAGGTDTQYF
D gene: TRBD1; V gene: TRBV7-2; J gene: TRBJ2-1; clone size: .; CDR3 DNA: TGTGCCAGCAGCTTCGGGGACAGGGTATACAATGAGCAGTTCTTC; CDR3 protein: CASSFGDRVYNEQFF
D gene: TRBD2; V gene: TRBV4-3; J gene: TRBJ2-7; clone size: .; CDR3 DNA: TGCGCCAGCAGCCAAAATCAACTAGCGGGAGGCGAGCAGTACTTC; CDR3 protein: CASSQNQLAGGEQYF
D gene: .; V gene: TRBV11-3; J gene: TRBJ2-3; clone size: .; CDR3 DNA: TGTGCCAGCAGCTTGGAAGGATTCGGCACAGATACGCAGTATTTT; CDR3 protein: CASSLEGFGTDTQYF
D gene: .; V gene: TRBV11-1; J gene: TRBJ2-1; clone size: few; CDR3 DNA: TGTGCCAGCAGCTTAGGACGAAAGTGGCAGGCCTTTAGCTCCTACAATGAGCAGTTCTTC; CDR3 protein: CASSLGRKWQAFSSYNEQFF
D gene: TRBD1; V gene: TRBV3-1; J gene: TRBJ1-3; clone size: .; CDR3 DNA: TGTGCCAGCAGCCGACCGGGACAGGGGGCGCGTGGAAACACCATATATTTT; CDR3 protein: CASSRPGQGARGNTIYF
D gene: TRBD1; V gene: TRBV7-9; J gene: TRBJ2-7; clone size: .; CDR3 DNA: TGTGCCAGCAGCTCTTACAGGGGGAGAAGCTACGAGCAGTACTTC; CDR3 protein: CASSSYRGRSYEQYF
D gene: .; V gene: TRBV6-1; J gene: TRBJ1-1; clone size: few; CDR3 DNA: TGTGCCAGCAGTGATATCAGGACAGTGGCGGAGAACACTGAAGCTTTCTTT; CDR3 protein: CASSDIRTVAENTEAFF
D gene: .; V gene: TRBV10-3; J gene: TRBJ2-5; clone size: few; CDR3 DNA: TGTGCCATCAGGGGCGACGATCAAGAGACCCAGTACTTC; CDR3 protein: CAIRGDDQETQYF
D gene: .; V gene: TRBV20-1; J gene: TRBJ2-7; clone size: few; CDR3 DNA: TGCAGTGCTAGAGATAGACTAGACGAGCAGTACTTC; CDR3 protein: CSARDRLDEQYF
D gene: .; V gene: TRBV20-1; J gene: TRBJ2-7; clone size: .; CDR3 DNA: TGCAGTGCTCCCCTCGCGGGGCATACCTACGAGCAGTACTTC; CDR3 protein: CSAPLAGHTYEQYF
D gene: .; V gene: TRBV6-5; J gene: TRBJ2-5; clone size: .; CDR3 DNA: TGTGCCAGCAGTAACCGACAGGAGGCTCAAGAGACCCAGTACTTC; CDR3 protein: CASSNRQEAQETQYF
D gene: TRBD1; V gene: TRBV12-3/TRBV12-4; J gene: TRBJ2-7; clone size: .; CDR3 DNA: TGTGCCAGCAGCCCAACGGACAGGGTCTACTACGAGCAGTACTTC; CDR3 protein: CASSPTDRVYYEQYF
D gene: .; V gene: TRBV20-1; J gene: TRBJ1-6; clone size: .; CDR3 DNA: TGCAGTGCTAGAGAGACAGCAAATTCACCCCTCCACTTT; CDR3 protein: CSARETANSPLHF
D gene: TRBD1; V gene: TRBV27; J gene: TRBJ2-1; clone size: many; CDR3 DNA: TGTGCCAGCAGTTCCTCGACAGGGTCCTACAATGAGCAGTTCTTC; CDR3 protein: CASSSSTGSYNEQFF
D gene: TRBD1; V gene: TRBV29-1; J gene: TRBJ2-7; clone size: .; CDR3 DNA: TGCAGCGTAGAGGGACAGGGGGCGGTTTACGAGCAGTACTTC; CDR3 protein: CSVEGQGAVYEQYF
D gene: .; V gene: TRBV4-3; J gene: TRBJ2-5; clone size: .; CDR3 DNA: TGCGCCAGCAGCCAAGATTACGGTGGCGAGACCCAGTACTTC; CDR3 protein: CASSQDYGGETQYF
D gene: .; V gene: TRBV6-2/TRBV6-3; J gene: TRBJ1-2; clone size: .; CDR3 DNA: TGTGCCAGCAGTTACTCGAACGCCGCGTATGGCTACACCTTC; CDR3 protein: CASSYSNAAYGYTF
D gene: TRBD1; V gene: TRBV29-1; J gene: TRBJ2-7; clone size: few; CDR3 DNA: TGCAGCGTGACGACAGGGGGGTCCCCCTACGAGCAGTACTTC; CDR3 protein: CSVTTGGSPYEQYF
D gene: .; V gene: TRBV7-2; J gene: TRBJ1-4; clone size: .; CDR3 DNA: TGTGCCAGCAGTGCCACAGCAGTTAATGAAAAACTGTTTTTT; CDR3 protein: CASSATAVNEKLFF
D gene: .; V gene: TRBV27; J gene: TRBJ2-4; clone size: few; CDR3 DNA: TGTGCCAGCAGCTTGTCCCGGGAGCACGAAAACATTCAGTACTTC; CDR3 protein: CASSLSREHENIQYF
D gene: TRBD1; V gene: TRBV5-1; J gene: TRBJ2-7; clone size: .; CDR3 DNA: TGCGCCAGCAGCCCCGGGACAGGGGTCGCCTACGAGCAGTACTTC; CDR3 protein: CASSPGTGVAYEQYF
D gene: .; V gene: TRBV12-3/TRBV12-4; J gene: TRBJ2-7; clone size: .; CDR3 DNA: TGTGCCAGCAGTTTCCGTGTAGAGGGACCCTACGAGCAGTACTTC; CDR3 protein: CASSFRVEGPYEQYF
D gene: TRBD1; V gene: TRBV6-2/TRBV6-3; J gene: TRBJ1-5; clone size: few; CDR3 DNA: TGTGCCAGCAGTAAGCAGACAGGGTCTAGCAATCAGCCCCAGCATTTT; CDR3 protein: CASSKQTGSSNQPQHF